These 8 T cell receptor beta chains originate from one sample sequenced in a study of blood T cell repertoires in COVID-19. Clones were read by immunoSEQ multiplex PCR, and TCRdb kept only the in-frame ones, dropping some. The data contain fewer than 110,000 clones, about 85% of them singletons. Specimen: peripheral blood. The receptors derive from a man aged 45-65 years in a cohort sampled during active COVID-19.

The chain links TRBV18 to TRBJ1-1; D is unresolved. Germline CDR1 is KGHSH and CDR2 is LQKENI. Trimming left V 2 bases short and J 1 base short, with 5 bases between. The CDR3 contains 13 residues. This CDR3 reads CASSPTENTEAFF. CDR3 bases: TGTGCCAGCTCACCAACAGAGAACACTGAAGCTTTCTTT.

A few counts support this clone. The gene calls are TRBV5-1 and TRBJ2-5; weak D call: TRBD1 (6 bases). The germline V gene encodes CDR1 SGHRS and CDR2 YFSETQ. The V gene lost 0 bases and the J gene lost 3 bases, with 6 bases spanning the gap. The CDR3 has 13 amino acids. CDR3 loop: CASSLDREETQYF. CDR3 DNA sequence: TGCGCCAGCAGCTTGGACAGGGAAGAGACCCAGTACTTC.

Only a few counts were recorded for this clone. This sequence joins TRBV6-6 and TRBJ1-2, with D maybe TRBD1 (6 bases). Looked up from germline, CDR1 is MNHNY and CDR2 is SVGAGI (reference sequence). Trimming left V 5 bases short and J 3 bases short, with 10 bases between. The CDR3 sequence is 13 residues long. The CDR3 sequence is CASSRTADYGYTF. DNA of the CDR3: TGTGCCAGCAGTAGGACAGCCGACTATGGCTACACCTTC.

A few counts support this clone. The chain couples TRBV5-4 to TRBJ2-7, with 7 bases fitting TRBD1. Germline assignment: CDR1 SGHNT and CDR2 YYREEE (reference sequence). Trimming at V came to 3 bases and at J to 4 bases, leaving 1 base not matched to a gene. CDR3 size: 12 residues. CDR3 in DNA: TGTGCCAGCAGCTCACAGGGGTACGAGCAGTACTTC. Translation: CASSSQGYEQYF.

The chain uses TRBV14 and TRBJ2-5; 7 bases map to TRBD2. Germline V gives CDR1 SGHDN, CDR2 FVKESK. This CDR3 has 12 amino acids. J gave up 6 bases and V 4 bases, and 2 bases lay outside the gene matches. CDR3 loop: CASSPGGKTQYF. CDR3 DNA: TGTGCCAGCAGCCCCGGGGGGAAGACCCAGTACTTC.

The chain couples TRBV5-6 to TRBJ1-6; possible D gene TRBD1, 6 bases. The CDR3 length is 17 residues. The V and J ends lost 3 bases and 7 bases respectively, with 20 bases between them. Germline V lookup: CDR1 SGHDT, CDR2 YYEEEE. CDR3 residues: CASSSGPLRRGNSPLHF. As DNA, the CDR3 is TGTGCCAGCAGCTCGGGGCCACTCAGAAGGGGGAATTCACCCCTCCACTTT.

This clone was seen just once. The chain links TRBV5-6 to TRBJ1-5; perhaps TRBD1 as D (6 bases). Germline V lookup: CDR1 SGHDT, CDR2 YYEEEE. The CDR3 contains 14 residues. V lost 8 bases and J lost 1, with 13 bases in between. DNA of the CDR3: TGTGCCAGTAAAGCGCAGGGGAGCAATCAGCCCCAGCATTTT. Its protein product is CASKAQGSNQPQHF.

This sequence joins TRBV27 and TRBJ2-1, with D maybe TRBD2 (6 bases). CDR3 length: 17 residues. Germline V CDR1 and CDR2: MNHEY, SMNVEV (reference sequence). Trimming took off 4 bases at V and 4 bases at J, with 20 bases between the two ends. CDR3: CASSSKGSGRAYNEQFF. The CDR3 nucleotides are TGTGCCAGCAGTTCCAAGGGTTCCGGGAGAGCATACAATGAGCAGTTCTTC.